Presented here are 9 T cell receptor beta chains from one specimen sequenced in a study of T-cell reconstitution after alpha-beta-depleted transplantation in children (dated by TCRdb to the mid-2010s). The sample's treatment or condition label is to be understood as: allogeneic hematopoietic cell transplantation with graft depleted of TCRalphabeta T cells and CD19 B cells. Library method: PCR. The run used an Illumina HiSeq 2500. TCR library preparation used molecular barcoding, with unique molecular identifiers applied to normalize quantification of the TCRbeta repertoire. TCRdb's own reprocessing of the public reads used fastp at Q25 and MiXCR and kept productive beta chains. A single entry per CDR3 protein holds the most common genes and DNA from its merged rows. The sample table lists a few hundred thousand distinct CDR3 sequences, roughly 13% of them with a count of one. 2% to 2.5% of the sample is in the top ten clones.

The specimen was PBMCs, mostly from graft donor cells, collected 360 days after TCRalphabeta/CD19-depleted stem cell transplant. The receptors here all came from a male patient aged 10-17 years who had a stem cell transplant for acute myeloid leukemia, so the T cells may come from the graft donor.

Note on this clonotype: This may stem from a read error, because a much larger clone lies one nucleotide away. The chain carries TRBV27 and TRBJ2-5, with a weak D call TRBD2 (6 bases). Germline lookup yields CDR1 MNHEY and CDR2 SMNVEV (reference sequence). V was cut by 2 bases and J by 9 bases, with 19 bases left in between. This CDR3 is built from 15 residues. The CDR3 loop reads CASSLRRRAGEAQYF. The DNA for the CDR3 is TGTGCCAGCAGTTTAAGGCGGAGGGCCGGGGAGGCCCAGTACTTC.

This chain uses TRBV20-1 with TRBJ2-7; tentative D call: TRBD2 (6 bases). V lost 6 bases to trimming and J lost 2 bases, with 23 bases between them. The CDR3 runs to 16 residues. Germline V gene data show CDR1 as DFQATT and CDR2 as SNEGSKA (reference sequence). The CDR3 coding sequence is TGCAGTGCGGGGCCGCGGGAAACCCATAGGCCCTACGAGCAGTACTTC. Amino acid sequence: CSAGPRETHRPYEQYF.

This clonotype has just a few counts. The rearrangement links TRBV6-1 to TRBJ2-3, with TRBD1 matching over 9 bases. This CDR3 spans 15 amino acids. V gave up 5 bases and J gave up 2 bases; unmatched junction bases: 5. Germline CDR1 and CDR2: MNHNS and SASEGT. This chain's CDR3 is CASSQTGGFTDTQYF. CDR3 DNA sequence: TGTGCCAGCAGTCAGACAGGGGGTTTCACAGATACGCAGTATTTT.

The CDR3 DNA sequence: TGTGCCAGCAGTTTTGGACTAGCGGGAGGGCCGAACACCGGGGAGCTGTTTTTT. Translation gives CASSFGLAGGPNTGELFF. The V gene is TRBV27, the J gene TRBJ2-2; 15 bases match TRBD2. The V and J ends lost 3 bases and 0 bases, in that order; junction bases with no gene match: 2. The CDR3 is 18 residues long. CDR1 is MNHEY, CDR2 SMNVEV, per germline (reference sequence).

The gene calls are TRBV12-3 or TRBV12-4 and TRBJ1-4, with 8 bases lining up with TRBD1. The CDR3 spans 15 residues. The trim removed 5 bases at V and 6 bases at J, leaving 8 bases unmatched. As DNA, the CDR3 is TGTGCCAGCAGTGTCCAGGGGGCAGGATATGAAAAACTGTTTTTT. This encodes CASSVQGAGYEKLFF.

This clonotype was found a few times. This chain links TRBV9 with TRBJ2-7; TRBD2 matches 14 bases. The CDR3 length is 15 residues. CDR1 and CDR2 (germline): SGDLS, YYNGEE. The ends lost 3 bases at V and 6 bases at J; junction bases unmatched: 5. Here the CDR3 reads CASSAGTSGSFEQYF. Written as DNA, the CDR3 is TGTGCCAGCAGCGCTGGGACTAGCGGGAGTTTCGAGCAGTACTTC.

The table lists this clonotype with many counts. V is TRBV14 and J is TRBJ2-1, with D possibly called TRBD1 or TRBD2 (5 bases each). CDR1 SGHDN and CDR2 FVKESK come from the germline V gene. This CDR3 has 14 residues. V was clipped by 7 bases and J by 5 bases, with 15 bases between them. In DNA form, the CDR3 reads TGTGCCAGCACCTGGGACCTACACCACAATGAGCAGTTCTTC. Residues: CASTWDLHHNEQFF.

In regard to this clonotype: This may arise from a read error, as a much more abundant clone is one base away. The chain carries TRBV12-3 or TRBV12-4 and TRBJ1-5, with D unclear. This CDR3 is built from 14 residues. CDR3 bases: TGTGCCAGCAGTCTAAGACGGAGCAATAAGCCCCAGCATTTT. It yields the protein CASSLRRSNKPQHF.

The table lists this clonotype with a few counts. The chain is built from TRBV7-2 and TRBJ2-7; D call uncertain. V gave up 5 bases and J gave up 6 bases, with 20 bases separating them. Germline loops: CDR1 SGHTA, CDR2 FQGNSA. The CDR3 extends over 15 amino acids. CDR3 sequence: CASSLALVLGGEQYF. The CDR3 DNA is TGTGCCAGCAGCCTGGCGCTCGTATTAGGTGGCGAGCAGTACTTC.